This is a list of T cell receptor beta chains from one sample in a study of cytomegalovirus exposure and HLA in healthy donors. Data came from immunoSEQ multiplex PCR; TCRdb stores just in-frame clones and leaves some out. Found here are some 140,000 clones, 70% to 80% of them singletons; the top ten hold under 2.5%. The sample consisted of PBMCs. These receptors all come from a man in his thirties or forties in good health and CMV-seronegative. Both conserved end residues are part of each CDR3. Fields, in order: V gene, clone size, D gene, J gene, CDR3 DNA, CDR3 protein. The D gene is left open where the match is weak. Where a row states a size, it is once, few, many or the class of an expanded clone; other rows omit it.

v_call: TRBV5-1; clone_size: .; d_call: TRBD1; j_call: TRBJ1-3; cdr3_nt: TGCGCCAGCAGGCCGGACAGGGGCTCTGGAAACACCATATATTTT; cdr3_aa: CASRPDRGSGNTIYF
v_call: TRBV5-1; clone_size: .; d_call: TRBD1; j_call: TRBJ1-2; cdr3_nt: TGCGCCAGCAGCCAGGGACAGGGATACTATGGCTACACCTTC; cdr3_aa: CASSQGQGYYGYTF
v_call: TRBV2; clone_size: .; d_call: TRBD2; j_call: TRBJ2-3; cdr3_nt: TGTGCCAGCAGATCGACTAGCGCTAGCACAGATACGCAGTATTTT; cdr3_aa: CASRSTSASTDTQYF
v_call: TRBV14; clone_size: .; d_call: TRBD2; j_call: TRBJ2-1; cdr3_nt: TGTGCCAGCAGCCAATACTACCTAGCGGGAGACTACAATGAGCAGTTCTTC; cdr3_aa: CASSQYYLAGDYNEQFF
v_call: TRBV5-4; clone_size: .; d_call: TRBD2; j_call: TRBJ2-7; cdr3_nt: TGTGCCAGCAGCTCACTAGCGGGAGAGACCTACGAGCAGTACTTC; cdr3_aa: CASSSLAGETYEQYF
v_call: TRBV10-3; clone_size: .; d_call: TRBD2; j_call: TRBJ2-1; cdr3_nt: TGTGCCATCAGTCCGGGACTAGCGGCTTACAATGAGCAGTTCTTC; cdr3_aa: CAISPGLAAYNEQFF
v_call: TRBV5-1; clone_size: .; d_call: TRBD2; j_call: TRBJ2-2; cdr3_nt: TGCGCCAGCAGCCCCGTTGGGGCGGGAGGTACCGGGGAGCTGTTTTTT; cdr3_aa: CASSPVGAGGTGELFF
v_call: TRBV18; clone_size: .; d_call: TRBD1; j_call: TRBJ2-2; cdr3_nt: TGTGCCAGCTCGTATGACGGACAGGGCTCCGGGGAGCTGTTTTTT; cdr3_aa: CASSYDGQGSGELFF
v_call: TRBV5-1; clone_size: few; d_call: .; j_call: TRBJ1-3; cdr3_nt: TGCGCCAGCAGCTTGTGGGGCTTTTCCGGGCCTGGAAACACCATATATTTT; cdr3_aa: CASSLWGFSGPGNTIYF
v_call: TRBV9; clone_size: .; d_call: TRBD2; j_call: TRBJ2-3; cdr3_nt: TGTGCCAGCAGCGTCGGCCCTAGCGGGGGCCGGGGCACAGATACGCAGTATTTT; cdr3_aa: CASSVGPSGGRGTDTQYF
v_call: TRBV5-1; clone_size: once; d_call: .; j_call: TRBJ2-3; cdr3_nt: TGCGCCAGCAGCTTGGGTAGCCCATCCACAGATACGCAGTATTTT; cdr3_aa: CASSLGSPSTDTQYF
v_call: TRBV29-1; clone_size: .; d_call: TRBD1; j_call: TRBJ1-2; cdr3_nt: TGCAGCGTTGATTCTCCCGACAGGGGTGTAGGCTACACCTTC; cdr3_aa: CSVDSPDRGVGYTF
v_call: TRBV25-1; clone_size: .; d_call: .; j_call: TRBJ2-7; cdr3_nt: TGTTCCAGCAGTGGGTTGGACATCGCGAGCTCCTACGAGCAGTACTTC; cdr3_aa: CSSSGLDIASSYEQYF
v_call: TRBV9; clone_size: .; d_call: .; j_call: TRBJ2-1; cdr3_nt: TGTGCCAGCAGCTCCCAATTGGGCGGGCAGGGGCCTTACAATGAGCAGTTCTTC; cdr3_aa: CASSSQLGGQGPYNEQFF
v_call: TRBV27; clone_size: few; d_call: TRBD1; j_call: TRBJ1-2; cdr3_nt: TGTGCCAGCAGTTCTGCACAGGGGAGATATGGCTACACCTTC; cdr3_aa: CASSSAQGRYGYTF
v_call: TRBV7-2; clone_size: .; d_call: .; j_call: TRBJ1-1; cdr3_nt: TGTGCCAGCAGCTTATGGGGGGGAGGGACTGAAGCTTTCTTT; cdr3_aa: CASSLWGGGTEAFF
v_call: TRBV19; clone_size: .; d_call: TRBD2; j_call: TRBJ2-1; cdr3_nt: TGTGCCAGTAGTCCCCGCCGTAGAATACTAGCGGGGTATAATGAGCAGTTCTTC; cdr3_aa: CASSPRRRILAGYNEQFF
v_call: TRBV7-9; clone_size: .; d_call: TRBD2; j_call: TRBJ2-7; cdr3_nt: TGTGCCAGCAGCTTGGGGGGGGTTTACGAGCAGTACTTC; cdr3_aa: CASSLGGVYEQYF
v_call: TRBV2; clone_size: .; d_call: TRBD1; j_call: TRBJ1-3; cdr3_nt: TGTGCCACGCAACAGGGGACTGGAAACACCATATATTTT; cdr3_aa: CATQQGTGNTIYF
v_call: TRBV23-1; clone_size: .; d_call: TRBD2; j_call: TRBJ2-1; cdr3_nt: TGCGCCAGCAGTCAATTTAGGCTAGCGGCATACAATGAGCAGTTCTTC; cdr3_aa: CASSQFRLAAYNEQFF
v_call: TRBV7-3; clone_size: .; d_call: .; j_call: TRBJ1-2; cdr3_nt: TGTGCCAGCAGCGGTCACAGGGACGGCTACACCTTC; cdr3_aa: CASSGHRDGYTF
v_call: TRBV18; clone_size: few; d_call: .; j_call: TRBJ2-7; cdr3_nt: TGTGCCAGCTCACCACCGGGCAGGGCCCACGAGCAGTACTTC; cdr3_aa: CASSPPGRAHEQYF
v_call: TRBV28; clone_size: .; d_call: TRBD2; j_call: TRBJ2-7; cdr3_nt: TGTGCCGGTGGACTAGCGGGAGGGAATCGGAGCTCCTACGAGCAGTACTTC; cdr3_aa: CAGGLAGGNRSSYEQYF
v_call: TRBV7-9; clone_size: .; d_call: TRBD2; j_call: TRBJ2-1; cdr3_nt: TGTGCCAGCAGCTTAGCGCGGCCTAGCGGGAGTACAAATGAGCAGTTCTTC; cdr3_aa: CASSLARPSGSTNEQFF
v_call: TRBV27; clone_size: .; d_call: TRBD1; j_call: TRBJ2-1; cdr3_nt: TGTGCCAGCAGACCAGGGGGAAGTGAGCAGTTCTTC; cdr3_aa: CASRPGGSEQFF
v_call: TRBV18; clone_size: .; d_call: .; j_call: TRBJ1-1; cdr3_nt: TGTGCCAGCTCACCTCTTGGAGGGCTCAATGAAGCTTTCTTT; cdr3_aa: CASSPLGGLNEAFF
v_call: TRBV7-2; clone_size: few; d_call: .; j_call: TRBJ2-5; cdr3_nt: TGTGCCAGCAGCTTAGAATTCAGGGTCATAGAGACCCAGTACTTC; cdr3_aa: CASSLEFRVIETQYF
v_call: TRBV2; clone_size: .; d_call: TRBD2; j_call: TRBJ2-3; cdr3_nt: TGTGCCAGCAGCGCGGGGACTAGCAACACAGATACGCAGTATTTT; cdr3_aa: CASSAGTSNTDTQYF
v_call: TRBV19; clone_size: .; d_call: TRBD2; j_call: TRBJ2-1; cdr3_nt: TGTGCCAGTACCAAGGGGGGGGCTAGCGGGAGGAATGAGCAGTTCTTC; cdr3_aa: CASTKGGASGRNEQFF
v_call: TRBV9; clone_size: .; d_call: TRBD1; j_call: TRBJ1-2; cdr3_nt: TGTGCCAGCAGCCCACAGGGGGCGACCTATGGCTACACCTTC; cdr3_aa: CASSPQGATYGYTF
v_call: TRBV6-1; clone_size: few; d_call: .; j_call: TRBJ1-2; cdr3_nt: TGTGCCAGCAGTGGGGGGGGGACTCTGGCGGGTGGCTACACCTTC; cdr3_aa: CASSGGGTLAGGYTF
v_call: TRBV30; clone_size: .; d_call: .; j_call: TRBJ1-1; cdr3_nt: TGTGCCTGGAGTGTCTTTGGACGGGGAATAGGAGCTTTCTTT; cdr3_aa: CAWSVFGRGIGAFF
v_call: TRBV2; clone_size: once; d_call: TRBD1; j_call: TRBJ2-1; cdr3_nt: TGTGCCAGCAGTGAATGGGCAGGGGGCTTCTACAATGAGCAGTTCTTC; cdr3_aa: CASSEWAGGFYNEQFF
v_call: TRBV5-1; clone_size: .; d_call: .; j_call: TRBJ1-1; cdr3_nt: TGCGCCAGCACCACAAGTACGAACACTGAAGCTTTCTTT; cdr3_aa: CASTTSTNTEAFF
v_call: TRBV7-9; clone_size: few; d_call: TRBD2; j_call: TRBJ2-1; cdr3_nt: TGTTCCAGCAGCTTCGCAGCGGGACTCTCCTACAATGAGCAGTTCTTC; cdr3_aa: CSSSFAAGLSYNEQFF
v_call: TRBV6-5; clone_size: few; d_call: .; j_call: TRBJ2-1; cdr3_nt: TGTGCCAGCAGTTACTCAGGACTTACCTACTTGTATGAGCAGTTCTTC; cdr3_aa: CASSYSGLTYLYEQFF
v_call: TRBV7-3; clone_size: .; d_call: TRBD2; j_call: TRBJ2-1; cdr3_nt: TGTGCCAGCAGCCCCTCGGGACTAGCGGGAAACTACAATGAGCAGTTCTTC; cdr3_aa: CASSPSGLAGNYNEQFF
v_call: TRBV4-1; clone_size: .; d_call: TRBD2; j_call: TRBJ2-7; cdr3_nt: TGCGCCAGCAGCCAAGGGAACGGGGGGACCTACGAGCAGTACTTC; cdr3_aa: CASSQGNGGTYEQYF
v_call: TRBV27; clone_size: once; d_call: .; j_call: TRBJ1-5; cdr3_nt: TGTGCCAGCAGTTTGGCGGGTAGCAATCAGCCCCAGCATTTT; cdr3_aa: CASSLAGSNQPQHF
v_call: TRBV28; clone_size: .; d_call: .; j_call: TRBJ2-7; cdr3_nt: TGTGCCAGCCCTCCACCCGGGACCAATTTTGGAGGGGAGCAGTACTTC; cdr3_aa: CASPPPGTNFGGEQYF
v_call: TRBV2; clone_size: .; d_call: .; j_call: TRBJ2-2; cdr3_nt: TGTGCCAGCACTGACACCGGGGAGCTGTTTTTT; cdr3_aa: CASTDTGELFF
v_call: TRBV6-1; clone_size: few; d_call: TRBD1; j_call: TRBJ2-5; cdr3_nt: TGTGCCAGCAGCGCTTTAGGGGGCGGGGAGACCCAGTACTTC; cdr3_aa: CASSALGGGETQYF
v_call: TRBV6-5; clone_size: once; d_call: .; j_call: TRBJ2-7; cdr3_nt: TGTGCCAGCAGTTACTCGACAATCCCCTACGAGCAGTACTTC; cdr3_aa: CASSYSTIPYEQYF
v_call: TRBV27; clone_size: .; d_call: .; j_call: TRBJ1-3; cdr3_nt: TGTGCCAGCAGTTTCCCGATCAGTACCACTAACTCTGGAAACACCATATATTTT; cdr3_aa: CASSFPISTTNSGNTIYF
v_call: TRBV28; clone_size: .; d_call: .; j_call: TRBJ2-5; cdr3_nt: TGTGCCACGGTATTGAGAAGCGAGGAGACCCAGTACTTC; cdr3_aa: CATVLRSEETQYF
v_call: TRBV4-2; clone_size: .; d_call: .; j_call: TRBJ2-3; cdr3_nt: TGTGCCAGCAGCCCTCCGACTAGTAGGGATACGCAGTATTTT; cdr3_aa: CASSPPTSRDTQYF